This TCR beta chain emerged from a study of T-cell memory formation after mild COVID-19. Turning to the study itself: Clusters of TCRs were largely donor specific. The study, taken as a whole, reports: Among clones peaking at day 37 in the second wave, SARS-CoV-2 specificity remained unconfirmed.

TCRdb ran MiXCR on the 5' RACE reads and lists one entry per CDR3 protein. Among about 350,000 distinct CDR3 sequences, roughly an eighth were seen once, and the ten largest hold about a fifth. As for this clonotype: The antigen is unknown.

The sequence came from a man aged 18 to 29 who had mild COVID-19 (a few samples of this study predate the infection). Cell type and time point are not known. Sequenced: PBMCs or a T cell subset sorted from them (not recorded which).

For the CDR3, the DNA is TGTGCCAGTTACAGGGGTTTAGGAGAGACCCAGTACTTC. As protein: CASYRGLGETQYF. The V gene is TRBV10-3, the J gene TRBJ2-5; the match to TRBD1 covers 7 bases. The germline V gene has CDR1 ENHRY and CDR2 SYGVKD. The CDR3 sequence is 13 residues long. Losses at the gene ends were 10 bases for V and 4 bases for J; bases not matched to a gene: 9.